The subject of this entry is one T cell receptor beta chain. The sample belongs to a study of T cells after yellow fever vaccination. TCRdb itself ran the 5' RACE reads through MiXCR, one entry per CDR3 protein. The sample lists 110,000 to 150,000 distinct CDR3 sequences; about 7% were seen once. V gave up 1 base and J gave up 4 bases; unmatched junction bases: 6. The CDR3 spans 15 residues. Germline V gene sequence: CDR1 SGHTA, CDR2 FQGNSA. The source was CD4+ T cells sorted from PBMCs, collected 10 days after the yellow fever booster vaccination. This receptor was taken from a man aged 30 to 45 who received the YFV17D yellow fever vaccine. This rearrangement joins TRBV7-2 to TRBJ2-7, with 8 bases identical to TRBD2. The DNA of the CDR3 is TGTGCCAGCAGCTTAGGCGCTAGCGGGCCATACGAGCAGTACTTC. It is translated as CASSLGASGPYEQYF.